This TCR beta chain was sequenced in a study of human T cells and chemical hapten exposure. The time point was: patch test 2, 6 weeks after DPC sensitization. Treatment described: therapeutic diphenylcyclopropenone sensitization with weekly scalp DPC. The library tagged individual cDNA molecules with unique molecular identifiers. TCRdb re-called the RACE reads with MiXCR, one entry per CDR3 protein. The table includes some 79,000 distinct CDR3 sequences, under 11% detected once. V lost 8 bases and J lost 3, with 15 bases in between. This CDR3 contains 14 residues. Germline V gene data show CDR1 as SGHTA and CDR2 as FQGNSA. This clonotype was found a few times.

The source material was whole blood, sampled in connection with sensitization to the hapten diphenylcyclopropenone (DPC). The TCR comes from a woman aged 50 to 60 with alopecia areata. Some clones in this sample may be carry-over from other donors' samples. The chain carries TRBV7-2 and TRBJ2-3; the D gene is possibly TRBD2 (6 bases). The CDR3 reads CASGPGLPTDTQYF. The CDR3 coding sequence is TGTGCCAGCGGACCGGGACTCCCAACAGATACGCAGTATTTT.